This is a list of T cell receptor beta chains from one sample in a study of T-cell reconstitution after alpha-beta-depleted transplantation in children. From the PCR reads, TCRdb called clonotypes with MiXCR, one entry per CDR3 protein. The data hold about 540,000 distinct CDR3 sequences, with 25% to 30% observed a single time. The sequencing here drew on PBMCs, taken before TCRalphabeta/CD19-depleted stem cell transplant. The receptor source for this set is a boy younger than two with Wiskott-Aldrich syndrome, due to receive a stem cell transplant. CDR3s include the opening cysteine and the closing phenylalanine or tryptophan. Fields, in order: V gene, clone size, D gene, J gene, CDR3 protein, CDR3 DNA. The D gene is left open where the match is weak. The size entry is marked missing in some rows and otherwise reads once, few, many or a size class.

TRBV5-1	NA	NA	TRBJ2-3	CASSPGRAPTDTQYF	TGCGCCAGCAGCCCCGGGAGAGCGCCCACAGATACGCAGTATTTT
TRBV27	NA	NA	TRBJ2-7	CASSFALGGVPYEQYF	TGTGCCAGCAGTTTTGCACTGGGCGGGGTACCTTACGAGCAGTACTTC
TRBV5-1	few	NA	TRBJ2-7	CASSLEAPTYEQYF	TGCGCCAGCAGCTTGGAGGCCCCCACCTACGAGCAGTACTTC
TRBV7-9	few	NA	TRBJ1-2	CASSLGAGRSSGYTF	TGTGCCAGCAGCTTAGGAGCAGGGCGGTCAAGTGGCTACACCTTC
TRBV6-5	NA	TRBD1	TRBJ2-5	CASSRDRGRFHF	TGTGCCAGCAGCCGGGACAGGGGCAGGTTTCACTTC
TRBV3-1	NA	TRBD1	TRBJ2-1	CASQGTGGRDEQFF	TGTGCCAGCCAGGGGACAGGGGGTCGCGATGAGCAGTTCTTC
TRBV7-2	few	NA	TRBJ2-1	CASSFVAIHGGWQFF	TGTGCCAGCAGCTTCGTTGCTATCCATGGGGGATGGCAGTTCTTC
TRBV9	NA	NA	TRBJ2-2	CASSGAADTGELFF	TGTGCCAGCAGCGGAGCGGCGGACACCGGGGAGCTGTTTTTT
TRBV2	NA	TRBD1	TRBJ1-1	CASSAQGFEAFF	TGTGCCAGCAGTGCACAGGGGTTTGAAGCTTTCTTT
TRBV20-1	few	NA	TRBJ1-1	CSARYSSEAFF	TGCAGTGCTAGATACTCCTCTGAAGCTTTCTTT
TRBV24-1	NA	NA	TRBJ2-1	CATSDQLGNEQFF	TGTGCCACCAGTGACCAACTAGGGAATGAGCAGTTCTTC
TRBV2	NA	NA	TRBJ2-5	CASSEFQTQYF	TGTGCCAGCAGTGAATTTCAGACCCAGTACTTC
TRBV20-1	NA	NA	TRBJ2-1	CSAPSHRVGNEQFF	TGCAGTGCCCCTTCCCACAGGGTGGGGAATGAGCAGTTCTTC
TRBV5-1	NA	TRBD2	TRBJ2-3	CASSLRLTSDLTDTQYF	TGCGCCAGCAGCTTGCGCCTGACTAGCGACCTCACAGATACGCAGTATTTT
TRBV7-2	NA	NA	TRBJ1-5	CASSLKWGINQPQHF	TGTGCCAGCAGCCTGAAATGGGGGATCAATCAGCCCCAGCATTTT
TRBV4-2	few	NA	TRBJ2-1	CASSHFTYNEQFF	TGTGCCAGCAGCCACTTCACCTACAATGAGCAGTTCTTC
TRBV7-3	few	NA	TRBJ2-1	CASSFTSGYDEQFF	TGTGCCAGCAGCTTTACCAGCGGGTACGATGAGCAGTTCTTC
TRBV7-6	NA	NA	TRBJ2-2	CASRRRYNTGELFF	TGTGCCAGCAGGCGACGGTATAACACCGGGGAGCTGTTTTTT
TRBV27	NA	TRBD1	TRBJ2-1	CASSKRGTGMYNEQFF	TGTGCCAGCAGTAAACGAGGGACAGGGATGTACAATGAGCAGTTCTTC
TRBV5-1	few	NA	TRBJ1-3	CASSINAGSAGNTIYF	TGCGCCAGCAGCATAAACGCAGGCTCTGCAGGAAACACCATATATTTT
TRBV11-3	few	TRBD1	TRBJ2-2	CASSQPTGGAPGELFF	TGTGCCAGCAGCCAGCCGACAGGGGGTGCTCCCGGGGAGCTGTTTTTT
TRBV7-8	few	TRBD1	TRBJ1-5	CASSTQGVQPQHF	TGTGCCAGCAGCACACAGGGGGTACAGCCCCAGCATTTT
TRBV29-1	NA	NA	TRBJ2-1	CSVERGAHEQFF	TGCAGCGTTGAGAGGGGGGCGCATGAGCAGTTCTTC
TRBV10-3	few	TRBD2	TRBJ2-1	CAISEFSVRDYYNEQFF	TGTGCCATCAGTGAGTTCTCCGTCCGGGACTATTACAATGAGCAGTTCTTC
TRBV12-3/TRBV12-4	NA	NA	TRBJ2-5	CASSFKARETQYF	TGTGCCAGCAGTTTTAAAGCTCGCGAGACCCAGTACTTC
TRBV29-1	NA	NA	TRBJ1-5	CSVGSGFGQPQHF	TGCAGCGTGGGGTCAGGGTTTGGTCAGCCCCAGCATTTT
TRBV28	NA	NA	TRBJ1-3	CASSTASGGNTIYF	TGTGCCAGCAGTACCGCGAGTGGGGGAAACACCATATATTTT
TRBV10-3	few	NA	TRBJ2-6	CAISGQVESSGANVLTF	TGTGCCATCAGTGGACAGGTCGAAAGCTCTGGGGCCAACGTCCTGACTTTC
TRBV5-1	NA	NA	TRBJ1-1	CASSRMLGMNTEAFF	TGCGCCAGCAGCCGGATGCTAGGAATGAACACTGAAGCTTTCTTT
TRBV27	few	NA	TRBJ2-7	CASKRGQVGYYEQYF	TGTGCCAGCAAACGAGGGCAGGTAGGGTACTACGAGCAGTACTTC
TRBV6-5	few	NA	TRBJ1-6	CASSFRVHNSPLHF	TGTGCCAGCAGTTTTCGTGTTCATAATTCACCCCTCCACTTT
TRBV28	NA	NA	TRBJ2-1	CASSLGGIGNEQFF	TGTGCCAGCAGTTTAGGGGGAATTGGCAATGAGCAGTTCTTC
TRBV7-2	NA	TRBD2	TRBJ2-7	CASSGTSGRAEQYF	TGTGCCAGCAGCGGGACTAGCGGGAGGGCTGAGCAGTACTTC
TRBV5-4	few	NA	TRBJ2-1	CASTSQGPHTNEQFF	TGTGCCAGCACCTCCCAGGGACCACACACCAATGAGCAGTTCTTC
TRBV12-3/TRBV12-4	NA	NA	TRBJ2-1	CASSFVLVSYNEQFF	TGTGCCAGCAGTTTTGTCCTAGTGTCCTACAATGAGCAGTTCTTC